The 13 T cell receptor beta chains presented below share a single source sample, sequenced in a study of blood T cell repertoires in COVID-19. Assay used: immunoSEQ multiplex PCR; TCRdb lists only in-frame clones, some missing. Here the sample spans some 300,000 clones, 70% to 90% being singletons. Material: PBMCs or T cells enriched from blood (not recorded which). These receptor sequences come from a woman aged 55 to 70 in a cohort exposed to, infected with or recovered from COVID-19 (not recorded which).

V usage is TRBV29-1 and J usage is TRBJ2-6; unclear D gene. The V end was cut by 5 bases, the J end by 0 bases, with 2 bases between. The CDR3 is 12 residues long. Germline lookup yields CDR1 SQVTM and CDR2 ANQGSEA. The CDR3 sequence: CSVRSGANVLTF. In DNA, the CDR3 is TGCAGCGTTCGCTCTGGGGCCAACGTCCTGACTTTC.

DNA of the CDR3: TGTGCCAGTAGTATTGGACCCTATGTAAGAAATGGGTGGCGCGGGCAGACTACCACAGATACGCAGTATTTT. Its protein product is CASSIGPYVRNGWRGQTTTDTQYF. The J gene is TRBJ2-3, the V gene TRBV19, with D perhaps TRBD2 (5 bases). Trimming stripped 3 bases from V and 2 bases from J, with 39 bases between. The CDR3 is 24 amino acids. Germline values: CDR1 LNHDA, CDR2 SQIVND (reference sequence).

The V gene is TRBV2, the J gene TRBJ1-2; 8 bases agree with TRBD1. Germline loops: CDR1 SNHLY, CDR2 FYNNEI. The V segment lost 6 bases and the J segment 5 bases; nucleotides outside the gene matches: 11. This CDR3 is 15 amino acids long. The CDR3 sequence: CASRAQGQETYGYTF. The CDR3 nucleotides are TGTGCCAGCAGGGCCCAGGGACAGGAGACGTATGGCTACACCTTC.

The chain carries TRBV14 and TRBJ2-5, with 7 positions matching TRBD1. CDR3 length: 15 residues. The V gene's germline CDR1 is SGHDN and CDR2 FVKESK. The ends lost 5 bases at V and 7 bases at J; junction bases unmatched: 13. CDR3 bases: TGTGCCAGCAGCGAGGGACAGACGACAAGCGTGACCCAGTACTTC. This codes for CASSEGQTTSVTQYF.

The rearrangement joins TRBV10-2 to TRBJ2-7; TRBD2 agrees at 9 bases. In germline, CDR1 is WSHSY, CDR2 SAAADI. V shed 7 bases, J shed 6 bases, and the junction held 10 bases outside the gene matches. The CDR3 loop spans 14 amino acids. DNA of the CDR3: TGCGCCAGCAAAGAGATAGCGGGAGACGGCGAGCAGTACTTC. This codes for CASKEIAGDGEQYF.

To note about this clone: Other DNA sequences in this specimen translate into the identical CDR3. The rearrangement links TRBV18 to TRBJ2-3, with D tentatively TRBD1 (6 bases). The CDR3 sequence is 14 residues long. The V end was cut by 3 bases, the J end by 2 bases, with 9 bases between. Germline-derived CDR1 and CDR2 are KGHSH and LQKENI. The CDR3 here is CASSPGTSTDTQYF. Here the CDR3 DNA reads TGTGCCAGCTCACCGGGGACATCCACAGATACGCAGTATTTT.

This chain joins TRBV14 and TRBJ1-6; TRBD1 might be the D (5 bases). The CDR3 extends over 16 amino acids. Germline CDR1 and CDR2: SGHDN and FVKESK. The ends were cut back, 0 bases at V and 6 bases at J, with 12 bases in the middle. The CDR3 loop reads CASSQDWGEVNSPLHF. For the CDR3, the DNA is TGTGCCAGCAGCCAAGATTGGGGGGAAGTTAATTCACCCCTCCACTTT.

The genes are TRBV7-6 and TRBJ2-1; D may be TRBD2 (6 bases). CDR3 size: 15 residues. Looked up from germline, CDR1 is SGHVS and CDR2 is FNYEAQ. Deletions cut 7 bases from V and 0 bases from J, with 13 bases between. The CDR3 sequence is CASTRAGNSYNEQFF. DNA of the CDR3: TGTGCCAGCACACGAGCGGGTAACTCCTACAATGAGCAGTTCTTC.

The V and J genes are TRBV10-3 and TRBJ1-3; D perhaps matches TRBD1 (6 bases). Trimming took 6 bases from V and 7 from J, leaving 16 bases between them. This CDR3 is 14 amino acids long. Per the germline V gene, CDR1 is ENHRY and CDR2 is SYGVKD. The CDR3 DNA reads TGTGCCATCAGAGAACAGGGTACCACCAACACCATATATTTT. It is translated as CAIREQGTTNTIYF.

The V gene is TRBV28, the J gene TRBJ1-2; possible D gene TRBD1, 5 bases. CDR3 length: 14 amino acids. Trimming cost V 7 bases and J 1 base, with 13 bases left between them. CDR1 MDHEN and CDR2 SYDVKM come from the germline V gene. In DNA, the CDR3 is TGTGCCAGCACCCGCGGGGGGAATAACTATGGCTACACCTTC. Protein: CASTRGGNNYGYTF.

This clone was counted a few times. J is TRBJ1-1 and V is TRBV7-2; 7 nucleotides align to TRBD1. Looked up from germline, CDR1 is SGHTA and CDR2 is FQGNSA. CDR3 size: 14 residues. V was pared by 5 bases and J by 0 bases, with 3 bases of the junction left unmatched. The CDR3 region is CASSRDSLNTEAFF. Here the CDR3 DNA reads TGTGCCAGCAGCCGGGACAGTCTGAACACTGAAGCTTTCTTT.

The V call is TRBV28, the J call TRBJ1-1, with 11 bases lining up with TRBD1. The CDR3 extends over 16 amino acids. The V and J ends lost 6 bases and 6 bases, in that order; junction bases with no gene match: 12. Germline CDR1 is MDHEN and CDR2 is SYDVKM. The CDR3 DNA reads as TGTGCCAGCAGCGAAGCCTCGGGACAGGGGGGAGCTGAAGCTTTCTTT. This translates into CASSEASGQGGAEAFF.

The genes are TRBV15 and TRBJ2-6; D might be TRBD1 (6 bases). Germline V gene data show CDR1 as LNHNV and CDR2 as YYDKDF (reference sequence). V was trimmed by 4 bases and J by 2 bases, leaving 12 bases between them. The CDR3 covers 16 residues. This CDR3 reads CATSNYTGPGANVLTF. The CDR3 nucleotides are TGTGCCACCAGCAATTATACAGGGCCTGGGGCCAACGTCCTGACTTTC.